Listed below are T cell receptor beta chains from one sample, sequenced in a study of cytomegalovirus exposure and HLA in healthy donors. This table comes from immunoSEQ multiplex PCR, and its TCRdb copy is limited to in-frame clones, with some not included. The sample has around 150,000 clones, roughly 74% seen once. The source material was PBMCs. These receptor sequences come from a male donor in good health and CMV-seronegative. CDR3s include the opening cysteine and the closing phenylalanine or tryptophan. A D gene is named only where the DNA matches it firmly. Clone size is not always given. Where it is, it says once, few, many or a class for expanded clones.

abundance	j_gene	d_gene	v_gene	CDR3aa	CDR3nt
NA	TRBJ2-3	TRBD2	TRBV7-9	CASSLNDGRDTQYF	TGTGCCAGCAGCCTCAACGACGGGAGGGATACGCAGTATTTT
NA	TRBJ1-6	TRBD1	TRBV7-9	CASSPQQGINSPLHF	TGTGCCAGCAGCCCGCAACAGGGGATAAATTCACCCCTCCACTTT
NA	TRBJ1-1	NA	TRBV10-3	CAITLGLRDTEAFF	TGTGCCATCACCCTGGGACTCCGGGACACTGAAGCTTTCTTT
NA	TRBJ1-1	TRBD1	TRBV6-1	CASSVRDRGLGPEAFF	TGTGCCAGCAGTGTCCGGGACAGGGGTTTAGGCCCTGAAGCTTTCTTT
few	TRBJ2-5	TRBD1	TRBV7-7	CASSSRTGGETQYF	TGTGCCAGCAGCTCCCGGACAGGAGGAGAGACCCAGTACTTC
few	TRBJ2-1	TRBD2	TRBV7-6	CASSLGLAGYEQFF	TGTGCCAGCAGTCTTGGACTAGCGGGATATGAGCAGTTCTTC
once	TRBJ2-3	NA	TRBV11-2	CASSLAGRTDTRYF	TGTGCCAGCAGCTTAGCTGGGAGAACAGATACGCGGTATTTT
few	TRBJ1-1	NA	TRBV7-7	CASSLDQNTEAFF	TGTGCCAGCAGCTTAGATCAGAACACTGAAGCTTTCTTT
NA	TRBJ2-5	NA	TRBV5-6	CASSLGAGAKTQYF	TGTGCCAGCAGCTTGGGGGCGGGCGCAAAGACCCAGTACTTC
few	TRBJ1-1	NA	TRBV19	CASSISRADLNTEAFF	TGTGCCAGTAGTATCTCGCGGGCCGATCTGAACACTGAAGCTTTCTTT
NA	TRBJ2-1	NA	TRBV10-3	CAISESAGPLYNEQFF	TGTGCCATCAGTGAGTCGGCGGGCCCCCTGTACAATGAGCAGTTCTTC
few	TRBJ2-5	NA	TRBV5-1	CASSYATGPQETQYF	TGCGCCAGCAGCTACGCTACAGGGCCCCAAGAGACCCAGTACTTC
few	TRBJ1-2	NA	TRBV5-1	CASSREGDYGYTF	TGCGCCAGCAGTCGGGAGGGGGACTATGGCTACACCTTC
NA	TRBJ2-1	NA	TRBV28	CASREIGGGAEQFF	TGTGCCAGCAGGGAAATCGGGGGAGGCGCTGAGCAGTTCTTC
NA	TRBJ1-1	NA	TRBV27	CASSFMRGGDNTEAFF	TGTGCCAGCAGTTTTATGAGGGGAGGCGACAACACTGAAGCTTTCTTT
NA	TRBJ2-5	TRBD2	TRBV5-1	CASSLGLAGGETQYF	TGCGCCAGCAGCTTGGGTCTAGCGGGAGGTGAGACCCAGTACTTC
NA	TRBJ2-3	NA	TRBV5-6	CASSLGPGDTDTQYF	TGTGCCAGCAGCTTGGGTCCAGGGGACACAGATACGCAGTATTTT